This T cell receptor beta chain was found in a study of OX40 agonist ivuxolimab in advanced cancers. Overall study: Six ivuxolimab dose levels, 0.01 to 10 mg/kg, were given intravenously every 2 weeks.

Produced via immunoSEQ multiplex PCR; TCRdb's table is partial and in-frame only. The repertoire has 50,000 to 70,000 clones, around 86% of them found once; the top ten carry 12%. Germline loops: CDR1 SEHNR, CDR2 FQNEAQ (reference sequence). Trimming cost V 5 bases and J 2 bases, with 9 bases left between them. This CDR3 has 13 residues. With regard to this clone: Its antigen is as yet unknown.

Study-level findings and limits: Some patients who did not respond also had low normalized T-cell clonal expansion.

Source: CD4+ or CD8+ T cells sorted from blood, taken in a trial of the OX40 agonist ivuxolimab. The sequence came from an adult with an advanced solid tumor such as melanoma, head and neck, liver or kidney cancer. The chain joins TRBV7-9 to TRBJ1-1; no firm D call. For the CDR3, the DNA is TGTGCCAGCAGCCTCGCGGATAACACTGAAGCTTTCTTT. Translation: CASSLADNTEAFF. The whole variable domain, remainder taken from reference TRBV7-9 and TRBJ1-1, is DTGVSQNPRHKITKRGQNVTFRCDPISEHNRLYWYRQTLGQGPEFLTYFQNEAQLEKSRLLSDRFSAERPKGSFSTLEIQRTEQGDSAMYLCASSLADNTEAFFGQGTRLTVV.